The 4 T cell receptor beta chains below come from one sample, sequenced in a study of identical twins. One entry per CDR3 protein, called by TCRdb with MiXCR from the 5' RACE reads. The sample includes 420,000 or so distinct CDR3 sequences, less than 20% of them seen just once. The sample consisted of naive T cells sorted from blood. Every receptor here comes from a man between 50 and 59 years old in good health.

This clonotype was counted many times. The CDR3 reads CASTPSGRYTEAFF. CDR3 coding DNA: TGTGCCAGCACCCCCTCCGGGCGGTACACTGAAGCTTTCTTT. The J gene is TRBJ1-1, the V gene TRBV12-3 or TRBV12-4, with D unresolved. V lost 7 bases and J 3 bases, leaving 15 bases between the germline ends. This CDR3 region has 14 residues.

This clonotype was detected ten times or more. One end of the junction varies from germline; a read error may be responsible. CDR3 nucleotide sequence: TGTGCCAGCGGTTTGGGGGCTGCTGGAAACACCATATATTTT. Amino acid sequence: CASGLGAAGNTIYF. The chain employs TRBV12-3 or TRBV12-4 and TRBJ1-3, with a possible D match to TRBD1 (6 bases). There are 14 residues in the CDR3.

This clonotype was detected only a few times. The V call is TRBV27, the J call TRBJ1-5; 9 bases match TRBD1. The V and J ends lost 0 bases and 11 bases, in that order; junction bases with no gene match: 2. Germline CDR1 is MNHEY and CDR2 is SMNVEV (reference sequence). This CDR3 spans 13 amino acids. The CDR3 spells CASSLSGQGAQHF. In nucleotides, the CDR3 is TGTGCCAGCAGTTTATCGGGACAGGGAGCCCAGCATTTT.

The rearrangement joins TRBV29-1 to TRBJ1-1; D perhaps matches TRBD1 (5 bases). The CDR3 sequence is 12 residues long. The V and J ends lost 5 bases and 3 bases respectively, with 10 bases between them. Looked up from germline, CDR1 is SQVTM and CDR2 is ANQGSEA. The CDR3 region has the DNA TGCAGCGTTAGGGGTATCGACACTGAAGCTTTCTTT. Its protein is CSVRGIDTEAFF.